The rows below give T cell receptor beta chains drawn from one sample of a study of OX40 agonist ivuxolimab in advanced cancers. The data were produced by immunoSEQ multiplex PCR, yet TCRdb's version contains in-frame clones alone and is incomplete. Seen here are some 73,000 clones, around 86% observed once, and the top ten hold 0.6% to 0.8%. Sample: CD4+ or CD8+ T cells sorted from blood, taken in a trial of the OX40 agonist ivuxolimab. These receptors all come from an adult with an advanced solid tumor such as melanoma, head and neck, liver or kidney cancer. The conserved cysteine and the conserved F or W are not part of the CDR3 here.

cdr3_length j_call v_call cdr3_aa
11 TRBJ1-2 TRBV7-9 ASNRDRSHGYT
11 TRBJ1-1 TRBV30 AWFRGMNTEAF
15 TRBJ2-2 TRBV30 AWSADRGASNTGELF
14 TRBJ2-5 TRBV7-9 ASSGTSGGFQETQY
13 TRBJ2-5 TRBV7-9 ASSLTQGVGETQY
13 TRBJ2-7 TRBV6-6 ASSRPSGTSYEQY
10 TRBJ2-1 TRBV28 ASSLLRAGQF
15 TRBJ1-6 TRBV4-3 ASSEVPTGVRNSPLH
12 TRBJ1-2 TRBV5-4 ASSYPGRNYGYT
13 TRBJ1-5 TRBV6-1 ASSDKDRGNQPQH
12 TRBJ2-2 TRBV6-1 ASMMRAGTGELF
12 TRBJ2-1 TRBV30 AWRKGYVGNEQF
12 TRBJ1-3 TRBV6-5 ASSYGTGGNTIY
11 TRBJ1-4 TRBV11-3 ASARAAGEKLF
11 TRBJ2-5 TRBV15 ATSSRLQETQY
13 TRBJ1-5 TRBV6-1 ASSHKGQGLSPQH
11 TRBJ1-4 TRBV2 ASSDGFGVKLF
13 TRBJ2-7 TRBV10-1 ASSEFGTGSYEQY
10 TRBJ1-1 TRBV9 ASGEGGTEAF
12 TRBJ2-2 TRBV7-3 ASSLGPSTGELF
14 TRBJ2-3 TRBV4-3 ASSQDPSGGADTQY
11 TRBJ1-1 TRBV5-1 ASRWDLNTEAF
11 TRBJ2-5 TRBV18 ASSPRLEETQY
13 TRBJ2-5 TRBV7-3 ASSLRGLRGETQY
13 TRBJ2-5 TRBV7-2 ASSFPGQGGQTQY
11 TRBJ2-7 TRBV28 ASSPTSHYEQY
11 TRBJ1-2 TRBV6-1 ASKVGAAGGYT
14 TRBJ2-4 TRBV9 ASSVATSGMGDIQY
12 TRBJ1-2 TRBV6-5 ASSPGQGHYGYT
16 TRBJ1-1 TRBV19 ASSIGGRGLSMNTEAF
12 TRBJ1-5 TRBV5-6 ASSPGPMGQPQH
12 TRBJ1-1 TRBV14 ASSQGFLNTEAF
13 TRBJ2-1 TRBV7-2 ASSLLGTTPNEQF